A selection of T cell receptor beta chains follows, all from one sample in a study of molecular identifiers for immune sequencing clone quantification. Using its own MiXCR run on the PCR reads, TCRdb lists one record per CDR3 protein. Counted here are approximately 500,000 distinct CDR3 sequences, over 20% occurring once; the ten biggest clones make up 0.84%. Source material: naive CD8+ T cells from blood, with Jurkat cell RNA spiked in. Receptors were obtained from a human donor in good health. Some libraries in this study had Jurkat cell RNA spiked in. Each CDR3 is given without its conserved first and last residue.

j_call v_call cdr3_aa
TRBJ1-2 TRBV6-2/TRBV6-3 ASSYLAGGAHYGYT
TRBJ2-7 TRBV2 ASRGDRQSYEQY
TRBJ1-5 TRBV12-3/TRBV12-4 ASSSGGLYQPQH
TRBJ1-2 TRBV4-1 ASSQEGPGIIGYGYT
TRBJ2-1 TRBV11-2 ASSLVYAGGAYNEQF
TRBJ2-3 TRBV18 ASSTTTRDRGKNTDTQY
TRBJ2-7 TRBV30 AWSFGQGAYEQY
TRBJ2-7 TRBV7-9 ASSSLAGESSYEQY
TRBJ2-7 TRBV20-1 SARDTRNYEQY
TRBJ2-3 TRBV6-6 ASSPPPGYYTDTQY
TRBJ2-7 TRBV4-2 ASSQDKNTEQY
TRBJ1-4 TRBV7-9 ASSSSLGGEKLF
TRBJ2-7 TRBV27 ASGLAGADSYEQY
TRBJ2-7 TRBV6-5 ASSYSLGTSDYEQY
TRBJ2-7 TRBV6-2/TRBV6-3 ASSPDDRPYEQY
TRBJ1-1 TRBV5-3 ASSFSRFGPEAF
TRBJ2-1 TRBV29-1 SVEYRAVGSEQF
TRBJ2-7 TRBV27 ASSSRLAGDEQY
TRBJ1-1 TRBV12-3/TRBV12-4 ASSSRGTEAF
TRBJ2-3 TRBV19 ASSILPVAVSTDTQY
TRBJ2-7 TRBV21-1 ASSKVDRFISYEQY
TRBJ2-3 TRBV6-2/TRBV6-3 ASSWRAGKSDTQY
TRBJ2-7 TRBV19 ASSIPGGEQY
TRBJ2-3 TRBV24-1 ATSDWSDTQY
TRBJ2-7 TRBV9 ASSVDSGGTYEQY
TRBJ2-2 TRBV28 ASSQTAWVSPSTGELF